The sequence of this T cell receptor beta chain was determined in a study of response to subunit inactivated influenza vaccine (dated by TCRdb to the late 2010s). General notes on the study: Deep quantitative T cell receptor repertoire profiling was used in the study to track responses to a trivalent subunit inactivated influenza vaccine. Beyond this particular receptor, the publication reports: According to the authors, only a limited number of new T cells may be recruited by each seasonal influenza vaccination.

The library was prepared using RT-PCR. TCRdb names Illumina HiSeq 2500 as the instrument used. TCRdb reran the public reads through fastp at Q25 and MiXCR, keeping productive beta chains. Each record represents a unique CDR3 protein, reported with the most common genes and DNA among its rows. In this sample the table shows around 190,000 distinct CDR3 sequences, around a tenth of which occur a single time. The ten largest make up 9.5% to 13% of the sample. The germline V gene (reference sequence) provides CDR1 SEHNR and CDR2 FQNEAQ. Trimming removed 2 bases from V and 9 bases from J, leaving 14 bases between the germline ends. Reading from cysteine to phenylalanine, the CDR3 counts 14 amino acids. Only the CDR3 region is kept as DNA, spanning 42 bases read in frame from base 1. Only a few counts were recorded for this clonotype. It lacks a known antigen. No quality values exist for individual bases; no much larger clone is one base distant.

The sequence came from a man aged 50 to 60 who received an inactivated influenza vaccine. Donor details come from another sample of the same person, matched by shared clones. Material: non-naive T cells sorted from PBMCs, obtained on the day of vaccination. Sample cell subset or site, as interpreted from the label and publication: memory T cell fraction. This chain joins TRBV7-9 to TRBJ2-1; TRBD2 is a possible D gene, resting on 5 matching bases. The bases are TGTGCCAGCAGCTTACCCGCTCGGGGTAGTGAGCAGTTCTTC. This encodes CASSLPARGSEQFF.